One and the same sample provided the 21 T cell receptor beta chains below, sequenced in a study of T cell repertoires in cytomegalovirus infection. TCRdb reprocessed the reads via MiXCR and lists one record per CDR3 protein. The sample has 210,000 or so distinct CDR3 sequences; around 6.4% are singletons. The sample comprised PBMCs. These TCRs come from a human donor in good health (CMV status not recorded). Some clones in this sample may be carry-over from other donors' samples.

Many counts were recorded for this clonotype. The rearrangement uses TRBV6-2 or TRBV6-3 and TRBJ2-1, with 14 bases fitting TRBD2. V lost 4 bases to trimming and J lost 9 bases; unmatched junction nucleotides: 17. CDR3 size: 19 residues. Germline V gene sequence: CDR1 MNHEY, CDR2 SVGEGT. CDR3 sequence (DNA): TGTGCCAGCAGTTTCCCTACTCCTTCGACTAGCGGGGGGGCCATTGAGCAGTTCTTC. Translating it yields CASSFPTPSTSGGAIEQFF.

This clonotype came up many times. The chain recombines TRBV5-1 with TRBJ1-5, with D possibly matching TRBD1 (5 bases). Between the trimmed V and J ends, which lost 0 bases and 7 bases, there was a span of 11 bases. This CDR3 contains 14 residues. Germline V CDR1 and CDR2: SGHRS, YFSETQ. CDR3 DNA sequence: TGCGCCAGCAGCTTGGGGGGGACGAAACAGCCCCAGCATTTT. It specifies CASSLGGTKQPQHF.

This clonotype showed up many times. The chain uses TRBV12-3 or TRBV12-4 and TRBJ2-7, with 10 bases that match TRBD1. Germline trimming cut 6 bases from V and 7 bases from J; bases unmatched to any gene: 6. This CDR3 region has 13 residues. In nucleotides, the CDR3 is TGTGCCAGCAGAAGACAGGGGGCATGGGAGCAGTACTTC. It codes for CASRRQGAWEQYF.

This clonotype was seen a few times. This rearrangement joins TRBV29-1 to TRBJ2-7; unclear D gene. This CDR3 is 11 amino acids long. Germline CDR1 SQVTM, CDR2 ANQGSEA. The ends were cut back, 2 bases at V and 0 bases at J, with 2 bases in the middle. CDR3 in amino acids: CSVEHSYEQYF. The CDR3 DNA reads as TGCAGCGTTGAACACTCCTACGAGCAGTACTTC.

This clonotype was recorded many times. The chain employs TRBV14 and TRBJ2-6, with D unclear. The CDR3 covers 15 residues. V was pared by 1 base and J by 2 bases, with 6 bases between. The germline CDR1 and CDR2 sequences are SGHDN and FVKESK. CDR3 DNA: TGTGCCAGCAGCCAAGGAGGAGCTGGGGCCAACGTCCTGACTTTC. This translates into CASSQGGAGANVLTF.

This clonotype was seen at least ten times. The CDR3: CASMLNTEAFF. The CDR3 DNA reads as TGTGCCAGCATGTTGAACACTGAAGCTTTCTTT. The V gene is TRBV2, the J gene TRBJ1-1; no definite D call. V was cut by 7 bases and J by 0 bases, with 3 bases left in between. This CDR3 has 11 residues. Germline CDR1 reads SNHLY; CDR2 reads FYNNEI.

This clonotype was picked up many times. This chain connects TRBV29-1 to TRBJ1-1; D gene unclear. The germline gives CDR1 SQVTM, CDR2 ANQGSEA. There are 13 residues in the CDR3. V lost 2 bases to trimming and J lost 1 base, with 8 bases between them. The CDR3: CSVEFGPNTEAFF. For the CDR3, the DNA is TGCAGCGTTGAATTCGGCCCGAACACTGAAGCTTTCTTT.

The chain links TRBV29-1 to TRBJ1-2, with D unclear. The CDR3 length is 12 residues. The V end lost 7 bases, the J end lost 8 bases, and 17 bases lay between the germline ends. CDR1 SQVTM and CDR2 ANQGSEA come from the germline V gene. The CDR3 coding sequence is TGCAGCGCCACGGACCTCCCGGTGGGCTACACCTTC. Residues: CSATDLPVGYTF.

This clonotype was recorded at least ten times. The genes are TRBV12-3 or TRBV12-4 and TRBJ1-4; D ambiguous. CDR3 length equals 14 residues. Deletions cut 5 bases from V and 3 bases from J, with 10 bases between. The CDR3 sequence is CASSPETANEKLFF. The CDR3 nucleotides are TGTGCCAGCAGTCCGGAGACGGCTAATGAAAAACTGTTTTTT.

This clonotype has ten or more counts. Here the CDR3 reads CASSFDGTPNTGELFF. The CDR3 coding sequence is TGTGCCAGCAGCTTCGATGGGACACCGAACACCGGGGAGCTGTTTTTT. This chain joins TRBV5-6 and TRBJ2-2; D may be TRBD1 (6 bases). The V end was cut by 2 bases, the J end by 0 bases, with 11 bases between. The CDR3 is made up of 16 amino acids. Germline values: CDR1 SGHDT, CDR2 YYEEEE.

This clonotype was seen only a few times. The chain couples TRBV6-2 or TRBV6-3 to TRBJ1-5, with a weak D call TRBD1 (6 bases). V was shortened by 8 bases and J by 4 bases, with 15 bases between the two germline ends. The CDR3 is made up of 14 amino acids. From germline, CDR1 is MNHEY and CDR2 SVGEGT. CDR3 sequence (DNA): TGTGCCAGCGAACACAGGGATAGGAATCAGCCCCAGCATTTT. This gives the protein CASEHRDRNQPQHF.

There are many counts of this clonotype. The chain links TRBV6-2 or TRBV6-3 to TRBJ2-1; TRBD2 aligns across 8 bases. CDR3 length: 14 residues. The germline gives CDR1 MNHEY, CDR2 SVGEGT. The J segment lost 8 bases and the V segment lost 6 bases, leaving 9 bases of the junction unmatched. The CDR3 reads CASSSGTSRDEQFF. The CDR3 nucleotides read TGTGCCAGCAGCTCCGGGACTAGTAGGGATGAGCAGTTCTTC.

In its sample, this clonotype was seen many times. The chain employs TRBV30 and TRBJ2-1; perhaps TRBD1 as D (6 bases). The CDR3 runs 14 residues. The germline V and J ends were trimmed by 3 bases and 8 bases, with 17 bases remaining between them. The germline CDR1 and CDR2 sequences are GTSNPN and SVGIG (reference sequence). The DNA for the CDR3 is TGTGCCTGGAGCGATTCCTACAGGGTCGATGAGCAGTTCTTC. Translated: CAWSDSYRVDEQFF.

This clonotype was recorded many times. The chain uses TRBV3-1 and TRBJ2-5; TRBD1 is a possible D gene (7 bases). This CDR3 is built from 14 residues. V shed 0 bases and J shed 6 bases, with 11 bases lying between them. CDR1 is LGHDT and CDR2 is YNNKEL in the germline V gene (reference sequence). CDR3 sequence: CASSQEAGQKTQYF. In DNA form, the CDR3 reads TGTGCCAGCAGCCAAGAGGCGGGACAGAAGACCCAGTACTTC.

This clonotype came up many times. The rearrangement joins TRBV28 to TRBJ1-1; the D gene is possibly TRBD1 (6 bases). The V end lost 4 bases, the J end lost 5 bases, and 11 bases lay between the germline ends. The germline gives CDR1 MDHEN, CDR2 SYDVKM. The CDR3 is made up of 13 amino acids. CDR3: CASSSAGTTEAFF. The DNA of the CDR3 is TGTGCCAGCAGTTCCGCCGGGACAACTGAAGCTTTCTTT.

This clonotype was seen repeatedly, ten times or more. The V and J genes are TRBV20-1 and TRBJ2-7; tentatively, D is TRBD1 (6 bases). Trimming pared 4 bases from V and 3 bases from J, leaving 13 bases between. The CDR3 consists of 13 residues. Germline values: CDR1 DFQATT, CDR2 SNEGSKA (reference sequence). CDR3 amino acids: CSATTGQNYEQYF. In DNA form, the CDR3 reads TGCAGTGCTACCACGGGACAAAACTACGAGCAGTACTTC.

This clonotype showed up many times. This chain links TRBV7-2 with TRBJ1-2, with TRBD1 matching over 10 bases. The CDR3 contains 16 residues. Looked up from germline, CDR1 is SGHTA and CDR2 is FQGNSA. The ends lost 0 bases at V and 6 bases at J; junction bases unmatched: 7. The CDR3 reads CASSLAPKTGGNGYTF. In DNA form, the CDR3 reads TGTGCCAGCAGCTTAGCGCCTAAGACAGGGGGCAATGGCTACACCTTC.

This clonotype was seen many times. The V gene is TRBV7-2, the J gene TRBJ2-3; 9 bases match TRBD2. The CDR3 covers 15 residues. V gave up 5 bases and J gave up 4 bases; unmatched junction bases: 7. Per the germline V gene, CDR1 is SGHTA and CDR2 is FQGNSA. The CDR3: CASSPLRTSADTQYF. The CDR3 DNA is TGTGCCAGCAGCCCCTTACGGACTAGCGCAGATACGCAGTATTTT.

Turning to this clonotype: Given a much more abundant clone one base away, this may be a read error. J is TRBJ1-5 and V is TRBV20-1; tentative D call: TRBD1 (5 bases). Germline V CDR1 and CDR2: DFQATT, SNEGSKA (reference sequence). This CDR3 comprises 15 residues. Trimming took 3 bases from V and 7 from J, leaving 19 bases between them. CDR3 residues: CSASGDWGHEQPQHF. In DNA form, the CDR3 reads TGCAGTGCTAGCGGGGACTGGGGTCATGAACAGCCCCAGCATTTT.

This clonotype was recorded at least ten times. The J gene is TRBJ2-2, the V gene TRBV2; D not certain. V lost 4 bases, J lost 1 base, and 7 bases lay in between. The CDR3 spans 14 residues. In germline, CDR1 is SNHLY, CDR2 FYNNEI. CDR3 amino acids: CASSVFGNTGELFF. The CDR3, as DNA: TGTGCCAGCAGTGTCTTCGGGAACACCGGGGAGCTGTTTTTT.

Many counts were recorded for this clonotype. The chain combines TRBV7-2 with TRBJ1-5; possibly TRBD1 for D (5 bases). V gave up 0 bases and J gave up 4 bases, with 10 bases separating them. CDR3 length: 15 residues. Germline CDR1 reads SGHTA; CDR2 reads FQGNSA. In DNA, the CDR3 is TGTGCCAGCAGCTTAGCTTCAGGGACGAATCAGCCCCAGCATTTT. Translated: CASSLASGTNQPQHF.